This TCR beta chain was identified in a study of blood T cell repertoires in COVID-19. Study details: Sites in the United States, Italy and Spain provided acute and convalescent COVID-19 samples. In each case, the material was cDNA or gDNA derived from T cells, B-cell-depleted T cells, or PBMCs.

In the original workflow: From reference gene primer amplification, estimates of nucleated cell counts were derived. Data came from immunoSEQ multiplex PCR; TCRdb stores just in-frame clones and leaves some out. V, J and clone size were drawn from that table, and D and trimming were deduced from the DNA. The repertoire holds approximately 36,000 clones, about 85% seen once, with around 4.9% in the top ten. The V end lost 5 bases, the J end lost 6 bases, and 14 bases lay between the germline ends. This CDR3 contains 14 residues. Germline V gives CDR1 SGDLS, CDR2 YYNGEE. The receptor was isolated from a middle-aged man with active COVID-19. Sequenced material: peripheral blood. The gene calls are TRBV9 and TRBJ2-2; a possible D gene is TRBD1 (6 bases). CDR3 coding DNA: TGTGCCAGCAGTGCCTCAGGGGTTCCCGGGGAGCTGTTTTTT. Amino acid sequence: CASSASGVPGELFF.